This T cell receptor (beta chain) derives from a study of cytomegalovirus exposure and HLA in healthy donors. PCR employed 60 Vbeta and 13 Jbeta primers. Only in-frame clones appear in the TCRdb table, and some are missing; sequencing was by immunoSEQ multiplex PCR. Of around 130,000 clones in the sample, around 75% were seen once. Regarding this clone: Antigen specificity is unknown.

Whole-study findings and limits: Presence/absence results assume similar sequencing depth per donor, which may not hold.

V was cut by 2 bases and J by 8 bases, with 21 bases left in between. Germline CDR1 GTSNPN, CDR2 SVGIG (reference sequence). The CDR3 contains 15 residues. The V call is TRBV30, the J call TRBJ1-2; D might be TRBD1 (6 bases). The sample was PBMCs. The TCR was taken from a woman aged 25 to 39 in good health and CMV-seronegative. In DNA, the CDR3 is TGTGCCTGGAGTCCTATCTCAGGGGAATTAAGCGGCTACACCTTC. It is translated as CAWSPISGELSGYTF.